The 2 T cell receptor beta chains given below trace back to one sample, sequenced in a study of T cell repertoires in cytomegalovirus infection. Their target antigens are unknown. MiXCR, run by TCRdb on the reads, gives a single entry per CDR3 protein. The profile shows about 310,000 distinct CDR3 sequences, 25% of them singletons. The material was cultured PBMCs, obtained from culture after CMV antigen stimulation. These receptors were collected from a human donor in good health (CMV status not recorded). Some clones in this sample may be carry-over from other donors' samples.

V gene TRBV6-2 or TRBV6-3 combines with J gene TRBJ1-2; tentatively, D is TRBD1 (5 bases). CDR1 is MNHEY and CDR2 is SVGEGT in the germline V gene. Deletions cut 6 bases from V and 5 bases from J, with 10 bases between. The CDR3 spans 12 residues. The chain's CDR3 is CASRLRQYGYTF. In DNA, the CDR3 is TGTGCCAGCAGGTTAAGACAGTATGGCTACACCTTC.

The CDR3: CASSINGDRGAEAFF. CDR3 DNA sequence: TGTGCCAGTAGTATAAATGGGGACAGGGGCGCTGAAGCTTTCTTT. V usage is TRBV19 and J usage is TRBJ1-1, with TRBD1 matching 10 bases. The germline CDR1 and CDR2 sequences are LNHDA and SQIVND (reference sequence). This CDR3 contains 15 residues. The trim removed 2 bases at V and 6 bases at J, leaving 6 bases unmatched.